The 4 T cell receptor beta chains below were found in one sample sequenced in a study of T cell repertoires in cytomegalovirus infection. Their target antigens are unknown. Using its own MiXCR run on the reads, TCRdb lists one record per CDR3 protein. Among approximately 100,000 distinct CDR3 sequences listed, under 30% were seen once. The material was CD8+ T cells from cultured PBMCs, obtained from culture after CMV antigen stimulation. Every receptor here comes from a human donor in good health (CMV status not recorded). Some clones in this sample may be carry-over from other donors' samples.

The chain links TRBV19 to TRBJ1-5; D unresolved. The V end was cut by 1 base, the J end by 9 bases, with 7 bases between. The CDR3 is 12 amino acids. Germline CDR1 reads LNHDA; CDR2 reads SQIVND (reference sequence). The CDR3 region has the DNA TGTGCCAGTAGTATAGCAGGTATGCCCCAGCATTTT. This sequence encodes CASSIAGMPQHF.

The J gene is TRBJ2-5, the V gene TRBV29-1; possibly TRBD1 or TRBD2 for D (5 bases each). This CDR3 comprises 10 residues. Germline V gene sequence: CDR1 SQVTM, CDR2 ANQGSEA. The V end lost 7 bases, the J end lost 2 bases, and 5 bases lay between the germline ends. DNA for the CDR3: TGCAGCGGGGGGCAAGAGACCCAGTACTTC. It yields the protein CSGGQETQYF.

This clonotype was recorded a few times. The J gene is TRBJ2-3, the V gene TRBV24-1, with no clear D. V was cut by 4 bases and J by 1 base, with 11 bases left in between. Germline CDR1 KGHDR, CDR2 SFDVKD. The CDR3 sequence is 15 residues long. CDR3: CATSDGGLGTDTQYF. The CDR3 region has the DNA TGTGCCACCAGTGACGGCGGTTTGGGCACAGATACGCAGTATTTT.

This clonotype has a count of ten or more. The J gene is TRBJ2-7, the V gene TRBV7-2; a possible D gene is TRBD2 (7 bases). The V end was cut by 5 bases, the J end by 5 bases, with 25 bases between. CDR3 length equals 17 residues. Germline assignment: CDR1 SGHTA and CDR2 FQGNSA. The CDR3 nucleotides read TGTGCCAGCAGCCCTGGGTGGGGGGGGCCGGCAGAGGACGAGCAGTACTTC. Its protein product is CASSPGWGGPAEDEQYF.